The next 9 T cell receptor beta chains were all read from a single sample in a study of regulatory T cells in long-lasting Graves disease. Time point specified: newly diagnosed GD, antithyroid drugs for less than 3 months. PBMC RNA was the source of the TCR library. Arm-PCR of CDR3 regions and iRepertoire HTBI primers were used to build TCR beta libraries. TCRdb reanalysed the multiplex PCR reads using MiXCR and keeps one entry per CDR3 protein. The profile shows around 330,000 distinct CDR3 sequences, 18% of them singletons. Sequenced here: peripheral blood mononuclear cells (PBMCs), sampled at new diagnosis, from a patient treated with antithyroid drugs. The receptors originated from a female donor with Graves disease.

V and J are TRBV9 and TRBJ1-2; D uncertain. The CDR3 is 17 amino acids. Trimming cost V 0 bases and J 8 bases, with 23 bases left between them. Germline CDR1 SGDLS, CDR2 YYNGEE. CDR3 nucleotides: TGTGCCAGCAGCGTAGGAAGCGACCCGGGCCATGGAGGGGGCTACACCTTC. Translating gives CASSVGSDPGHGGGYTF.

At least ten counts were recorded for this clonotype. The chain carries TRBV19 and TRBJ1-1, with D hard to call. The V gene's germline CDR1 is LNHDA and CDR2 SQIVND (reference sequence). CDR3 length: 12 amino acids. V was shortened by 8 bases and J by 11 bases, with 18 bases between the two germline ends. The CDR3 protein is CASQIGAGSAFF. The DNA for the CDR3 is TGTGCCAGTCAAATCGGAGCAGGATCCGCTTTCTTT. Complete variable domain (other parts from reference TRBV19 and TRBJ1-1): DGGITQSPKYLFRKEGQNVTLSCEQNLNHDAMYWYRQDPGQGLRLIYYSQIVNDFQKGDIAEGYSVSREKKESFPLTVTSAQKNPTAFYLCASQIGAGSAFFGQGTRLTVV.

In this sample, this clonotype turned up a few times. The gene calls are TRBV5-6 and TRBJ1-2, with D unclear. The CDR3 runs 15 residues. Per the germline V gene, CDR1 is SGHDT and CDR2 is YYEEEE. V lost 0 bases and J 4 bases, leaving 13 bases between the germline ends. CDR3 loop: CASSLGSAPFYGYTF. The CDR3, as DNA: TGTGCCAGCAGCTTGGGCAGCGCCCCTTTCTATGGCTACACCTTC.

This rearrangement joins TRBV5-8 to TRBJ2-7; 11 bases line up with TRBD2. Per the germline V gene, CDR1 is SGHTS and CDR2 is YDEGEE. This CDR3 region has 16 residues. V was pared by 4 bases and J by 4 bases, with 10 bases of the junction left unmatched. CDR3 coding DNA: TGTGCCAGCAGCAACTCCCTTAGCGGGAGGGATTACGAGCAGTACTTC. Its protein is CASSNSLSGRDYEQYF.

This clonotype was recorded at least ten times. V gene TRBV7-2 combines with J gene TRBJ1-6; D is perhaps TRBD1 (5 bases). The CDR3 extends over 16 amino acids. Trimming pared 5 bases from V and 7 bases from J, leaving 18 bases between. The germline V gene encodes CDR1 SGHTA and CDR2 FQGNSA. The CDR3 region is CASSPPVGAGNSPLHF. For the CDR3, the DNA is TGTGCCAGCAGCCCCCCCGTCGGGGCAGGGAATTCACCCCTCCACTTT. The whole variable domain, filled in from reference TRBV7-2 and TRBJ1-6, reads GAGVSQSPSNKVTEKGKDVELRCDPISGHTALYWYRQSLGQGLEFLIYFQGNSAPDKSGLPSDRFSAERTGGSVSTLTIQRTQQEDSAVYLCASSPPVGAGNSPLHFGNGTRLTVT.

In this sample, this clonotype turned up many times. V gene TRBV11-2 combines with J gene TRBJ2-7; no definite D call. Germline V gene sequence: CDR1 SGHAT, CDR2 FQNNGV. The CDR3 spans 15 residues. V lost 5 bases and J lost 0, with 14 bases in between. The CDR3 spells CASSAQIEHSYEQYF. The CDR3 coding sequence is TGTGCCAGCAGCGCCCAGATCGAGCACTCCTACGAGCAGTACTTC.

This clonotype was detected ten times or more. The gene calls are TRBV6-5 and TRBJ1-4, with D possibly being TRBD1 (5 bases). The ends were cut back, 0 bases at V and 8 bases at J, with 25 bases in the middle. The CDR3 totals 19 residues. Germline V gene data show CDR1 as MNHEY and CDR2 as SVGAGI. The CDR3 protein is CASSYSGPPFGGEWEKLFF. CDR3 DNA: TGTGCCAGCAGTTACTCTGGCCCACCGTTTGGGGGTGAATGGGAAAAACTGTTTTTT.

This clonotype was found many times. The genes are TRBV10-3 and TRBJ1-1; 10 nucleotides match TRBD1. CDR3 length: 15 residues. The germline V gene has CDR1 ENHRY and CDR2 SYGVKD. Trimming cost V 2 bases and J 4 bases; bases outside gene matches: 4. The CDR3 sequence: CAISEPGQGTTEAFF. CDR3 coding DNA: TGTGCCATCAGTGAGCCGGGACAGGGGACCACTGAAGCTTTCTTT.

This clonotype was detected many times. V is TRBV28 and J is TRBJ2-1, with 13 bases aligning to TRBD2. CDR3 length equals 17 residues. V lost 6 bases and J lost 3; bases outside the gene matches: 8. Germline CDR1 and CDR2: MDHEN and SYDVKM. CDR3 in amino acids: CASRWTSGSFIYNEQFF. DNA of the CDR3: TGTGCCAGCAGGTGGACTAGCGGGAGTTTTATCTACAATGAGCAGTTCTTC.